These 25 T cell receptor beta chains came from one sample sequenced in a study of blood T cell repertoires in COVID-19. TCRdb's copy holds only in-frame clones and misses some; the assay was immunoSEQ multiplex PCR. This table holds about 160,000 clones, 75% to 90% found once. The sequenced sample consisted of PBMCs or T cells enriched from blood (not recorded which). The receptors shown here come from a woman between 50 and 59 years old who had recovered from COVID-19.

V and J are TRBV3-1 (or the pseudogene TRBV3-2) and TRBJ2-5, with 14 nucleotides matching TRBD2. The CDR3 is made up of 18 amino acids. The junction had 9 bases not matched to a gene; V was cut back by 1 base and J by 5 bases. Germline loops: CDR1 LGHDT, CDR2 YNNKEL (reference sequence). The CDR3 loop is CASSQGSGTSGRTETQYF. CDR3 nucleotide sequence: TGTGCCAGCAGCCAAGGGAGCGGGACTAGCGGGAGAACTGAGACCCAGTACTTC.

This chain links TRBV6-5 with TRBJ1-2; D is unresolved. CDR3 length equals 15 residues. Germline V lookup: CDR1 MNHEY, CDR2 SVGAGI. Trimming cost V 0 bases and J 0 bases, with 8 bases left between them. CDR3 coding DNA: TGTGCCAGCAGTTACTCGAGTAACTCTAACTATGGCTACACCTTC. Protein product: CASSYSSNSNYGYTF.

The chain joins TRBV19 to TRBJ2-2; D is undetermined. The V end lost 7 bases, the J end lost 3 bases, and 12 bases lay between the germline ends. CDR3 length equals 14 residues. Per the germline V gene, CDR1 is LNHDA and CDR2 is SQIVND (reference sequence). The CDR3: CASKAGLDTGELFF. The CDR3 DNA is TGTGCCAGTAAAGCAGGCTTGGACACCGGGGAGCTGTTTTTT.

In DNA form, the CDR3 reads TGCGCCAGCAGCTTGGGGGGACTAGCGCCCATGGAGACCCAGTACTTC. Protein sequence: CASSLGGLAPMETQYF. This chain connects TRBV5-1 to TRBJ2-5; 10 nucleotides align to TRBD2. From germline, CDR1 is SGHRS and CDR2 YFSETQ. Trimming at V came to 0 bases and at J to 5 bases, leaving 7 bases not matched to a gene. The CDR3 has 16 amino acids.

V gene TRBV4-1 combines with J gene TRBJ2-2; the match to TRBD1 covers 7 bases. The CDR3 has 14 amino acids. The ends lost 4 bases at V and 7 bases at J; junction bases unmatched: 6. Germline assignment: CDR1 MGHRA and CDR2 YSYEKL. CDR3 nucleotide sequence: TGCGCCAGCAGCCCACAGGGGCGTGGCGGGGAGCTGTTTTTT. Translation gives CASSPQGRGGELFF.

In nucleotides, the CDR3 is TGTGCCAGCAGCCCGCTTGGGTCGAGGGAACAGCCCCAGCATTTT. It specifies CASSPLGSREQPQHF. V gene TRBV7-2 combines with J gene TRBJ1-5; D remains ambiguous. Trimming left V 5 bases short and J 7 bases short, with 18 bases between. CDR3 length equals 15 residues. Germline V gene sequence: CDR1 SGHTA, CDR2 FQGNSA.

The CDR3 nucleotides are TGTGCCAGTAGTCCGGTGACAGGTCAGAGTTCACCCCTCCACTTT. As protein: CASSPVTGQSSPLHF. V usage is TRBV19 and J usage is TRBJ1-6, with D perhaps TRBD1 (6 bases). CDR1 LNHDA and CDR2 SQIVND come from the germline V gene (reference sequence). This CDR3 has 15 amino acids. The ends were cut back, 5 bases at V and 9 bases at J, with 17 bases in the middle.

This chain uses TRBV29-1 with TRBJ1-1; 7 bases map to TRBD1. CDR1 SQVTM and CDR2 ANQGSEA come from the germline V gene. The CDR3 length is 14 residues. V was clipped by 5 bases and J by 1 base; unmatched bases: 7. CDR3 sequence (DNA): TGCAGCGTTAGAGAACAGGGGCGGAACACTGAAGCTTTCTTT. It translates to CSVREQGRNTEAFF.

The chain employs TRBV9 and TRBJ2-2; 7 positions agree with TRBD2. The V segment lost 0 bases and the J segment 3 bases; nucleotides outside the gene matches: 2. This CDR3 is 15 amino acids long. Germline V CDR1 and CDR2: SGDLS, YYNGEE. This CDR3 is CASSVDLADTGELFF. In DNA form, the CDR3 reads TGTGCCAGCAGCGTAGACCTAGCGGACACCGGGGAGCTGTTTTTT.

The table lists this clone with a few counts. The chain links TRBV19 to TRBJ1-6, with 7 bases matching TRBD1. Germline values: CDR1 LNHDA, CDR2 SQIVND (reference sequence). After removal of 10 bases from V and 4 bases from J, the junction contained 7 bases not matched to a gene. This CDR3 is 14 amino acids long. The CDR3 here is CATTGTAYNSPLHF. The CDR3 DNA sequence: TGTGCCACCACCGGGACAGCTTATAATTCACCCCTCCACTTT. Variable domain in full (rest from reference TRBV19 and TRBJ1-6): DGGITQSPKYLFRKEGQNVTLSCEQNLNHDAMYWYRQDPGQGLRLIYYSQIVNDFQKGDIAEGYSVSREKKESFPLTVTSAQKNPTAFYLCATTGTAYNSPLHFGNGTRLTVT.

CDR3 region: CASSQGGGQYF. The CDR3 DNA sequence: TGTGCCAGCTCCCAGGGCGGGGGCCAGTACTTC. This rearrangement joins TRBV18 to TRBJ2-5; 7 nucleotides match TRBD2. The CDR3 has 11 residues. Germline V gene lookup returns CDR1 KGHSH and CDR2 LQKENI. V lost 6 bases, J lost 10 bases, and 5 bases stayed unmatched. The entire variable domain, with the rest obtained from reference TRBV18 and TRBJ2-5, is as follows: NAGVMQNPRHLVRRRGQEARLRCSPMKGHSHVYWYRQLPEEGLKFMVYLQKENIIDESGMPKERFSAEFPKEGPSILRIQQVVRGDSAAYFCASSQGGGQYFGPGTRLLVL.

This chain connects TRBV9 to TRBJ1-4; 8 nucleotides line up with TRBD1. J gave up 7 bases and V 0 bases, and 11 bases lay outside the gene matches. The germline V gene encodes CDR1 SGDLS and CDR2 YYNGEE. The CDR3 sequence is 17 residues long. CDR3 DNA sequence: TGTGCCAGCAGCGTAGGCACAGGGGGAATTGTAAGTGAAAAACTGTTTTTT. Amino acids: CASSVGTGGIVSEKLFF.

The chain uses TRBV28 and TRBJ1-1, with a weak D call TRBD1 (5 bases). V lost 4 bases, J lost 1 base, and 13 bases lay in between. The CDR3 has 15 amino acids. The germline CDR1 and CDR2 sequences are MDHEN and SYDVKM. CDR3 nucleotide sequence: TGTGCCAGCAGTTCCCCCGGGGGACCGAACACTGAAGCTTTCTTT. Encoded protein: CASSSPGGPNTEAFF. The full variable domain, in which reference TRBV28 and TRBJ1-1 provide the parts outside the CDR3, is DVKVTQSSRYLVKRTGEKVFLECVQDMDHENMFWYRQDPGLGLRLIYFSYDVKMKEKGDIPEGYSVSREKKERFSLILESASTNQTSMYLCASSSPGGPNTEAFFGQGTRLTVV.

CDR3 DNA sequence: TGTGCCAGCAGCCAATGGCGGGCTGGGTATGGCTACACCTTC. It specifies CASSQWRAGYGYTF. The chain links TRBV14 to TRBJ1-2; D gene ambiguous. The germline CDR1 and CDR2 sequences are SGHDN and FVKESK. The CDR3 is made up of 14 amino acids. Deletions cut 2 bases from V and 5 bases from J, with 12 bases between.

V gene TRBV27 combines with J gene TRBJ2-3, with D possibly being TRBD2 (5 bases). The CDR3 sequence is 14 residues long. Germline values: CDR1 MNHEY, CDR2 SMNVEV (reference sequence). V was shortened by 5 bases and J by 2 bases, with 11 bases between the two germline ends. The CDR3 reads CASSPQDFTDTQYF. Here the CDR3 DNA reads TGTGCCAGCAGTCCGCAGGACTTCACAGATACGCAGTATTTT.

This sequence joins TRBV7-2 and TRBJ1-3; D is uncertain. The germline V and J ends were trimmed by 2 bases and 8 bases, with 10 bases remaining between them. There are 13 residues in the CDR3. CDR1 is SGHTA, CDR2 FQGNSA, per germline. The CDR3 DNA reads TGTGCCAGCAGCTTAATAATTTATGACACCATATATTTT. Amino acids: CASSLIIYDTIYF.

The CDR3 DNA is TGTGCCAGCAGCTTCGGAGATAGTTGGGTGGATGAGCAGTTCTTC. Its translation: CASSFGDSWVDEQFF. The rearrangement uses TRBV3-1 (or the pseudogene TRBV3-2) and TRBJ2-1; D unresolved. The germline CDR1 and CDR2 sequences are LGHDT and YNNKEL (reference sequence). Trimming took off 5 bases at V and 8 bases at J, with 19 bases between the two ends. This CDR3 comprises 15 residues.

The chain employs TRBV30 and TRBJ1-3; D unclear. Germline V lookup: CDR1 GTSNPN, CDR2 SVGIG (reference sequence). The V end lost 4 bases, the J end lost 8 bases, and 15 bases lay between the germline ends. The CDR3 runs 13 residues. The CDR3 DNA is TGTGCCTGGATACCTGGAACTAGTGACACCATATATTTT. It yields the protein CAWIPGTSDTIYF.

The chain recombines TRBV7-2 with TRBJ1-4; TRBD1 aligns across 7 bases. With 3 bases clipped from V and 7 bases from J, the junction kept 5 bases outside the gene matches. This CDR3 comprises 14 residues. Germline V gives CDR1 SGHTA, CDR2 FQGNSA. The CDR3 protein is CASSLTGPVEKLFF. The CDR3, as DNA: TGTGCCAGCAGCTTGACAGGGCCCGTTGAAAAACTGTTTTTT.

The chain is built from TRBV19 and TRBJ2-1; no definite D call. With 5 bases removed from V and 5 bases from J, the gap between germline ends came to 13 bases. Germline V lookup: CDR1 LNHDA, CDR2 SQIVND (reference sequence). The CDR3 is 14 residues long. The CDR3 spells CASSVTGENNEQFF. The CDR3 DNA reads as TGTGCCAGTAGTGTCACTGGAGAGAACAATGAGCAGTTCTTC.

V usage is TRBV13 and J usage is TRBJ1-1, with TRBD1 as a possible D gene (5 bases). V was clipped by 1 base and J by 3 bases, with 9 bases between them. CDR3 size: 14 residues. Germline CDR1 PRHDT, CDR2 FYEKMQ (reference sequence). The CDR3 here is CASSLAGGDTEAFF. The CDR3 region has the DNA TGTGCCAGCAGCTTAGCGGGGGGAGACACTGAAGCTTTCTTT.

This chain uses TRBV2 with TRBJ1-1; possible D gene TRBD1, 6 bases. Looked up from germline, CDR1 is SNHLY and CDR2 is FYNNEI. V shed 7 bases and J shed 1 base, with 13 bases lying between them. CDR3 length: 14 amino acids. CDR3 in DNA: TGTGCCAGCAAGCGAGGGACACAGAACACTGAAGCTTTCTTT. Translation gives CASKRGTQNTEAFF.

This clone has a handful of counts. The CDR3 loop is CASSLRRGRSTDTQYF. The CDR3 nucleotides read TGTGCCAGCAGTCTTCGTCGGGGTCGATCCACAGATACGCAGTATTTT. The genes are TRBV5-5 and TRBJ2-3, with D possibly being TRBD2 (5 bases). The length of the CDR3 is 16 residues. V shed 5 bases and J shed 2 bases, with 18 bases lying between them. Germline V gives CDR1 SGHKS, CDR2 YYEKEE (reference sequence).

This rearrangement joins TRBV14 to TRBJ1-4; TRBD1 matches at 8 bases. Germline assignment: CDR1 SGHDN and CDR2 FVKESK. CDR3 length: 14 residues. J gave up 8 bases and V 5 bases, and 7 bases lay outside the gene matches. Here the CDR3 DNA reads TGTGCCAGCAGCAAACCACAGGGGGGAGAAAAACTGTTTTTT. Translating it yields CASSKPQGGEKLFF.

The chain employs TRBV28 and TRBJ2-3; 7 nucleotides align to TRBD2. From germline, CDR1 is MDHEN and CDR2 SYDVKM. The CDR3 runs to 17 residues. Trimming at V came to 4 bases and at J to 2 bases, leaving 12 bases not matched to a gene. The CDR3 loop reads CASSSLPGRENTDTQYF. The CDR3 DNA reads as TGTGCCAGCAGTTCCCTCCCCGGGCGGGAGAACACAGATACGCAGTATTTT.